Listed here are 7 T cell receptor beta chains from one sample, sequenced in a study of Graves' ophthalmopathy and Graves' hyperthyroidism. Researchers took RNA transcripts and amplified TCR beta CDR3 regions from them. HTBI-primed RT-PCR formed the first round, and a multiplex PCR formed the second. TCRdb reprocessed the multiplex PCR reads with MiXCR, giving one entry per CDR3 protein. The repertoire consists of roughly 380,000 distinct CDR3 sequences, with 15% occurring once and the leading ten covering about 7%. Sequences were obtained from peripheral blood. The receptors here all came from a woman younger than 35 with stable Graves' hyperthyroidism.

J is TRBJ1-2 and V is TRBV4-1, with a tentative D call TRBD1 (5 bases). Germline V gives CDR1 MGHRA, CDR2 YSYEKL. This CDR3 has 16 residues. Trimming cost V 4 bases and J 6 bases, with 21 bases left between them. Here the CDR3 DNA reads TGCGCCAGCAGCCCCCTAGGGGCGGGTGGGACGGATGGCTACACCTTC. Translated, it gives CASSPLGAGGTDGYTF.

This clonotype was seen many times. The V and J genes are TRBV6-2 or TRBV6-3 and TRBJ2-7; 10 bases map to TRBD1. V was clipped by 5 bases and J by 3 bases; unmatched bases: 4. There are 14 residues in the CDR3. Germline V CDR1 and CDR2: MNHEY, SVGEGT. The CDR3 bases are TGTGCCAGCAGTCGACGGACAGGGGGCTACGAGCAGTACTTC. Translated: CASSRRTGGYEQYF.

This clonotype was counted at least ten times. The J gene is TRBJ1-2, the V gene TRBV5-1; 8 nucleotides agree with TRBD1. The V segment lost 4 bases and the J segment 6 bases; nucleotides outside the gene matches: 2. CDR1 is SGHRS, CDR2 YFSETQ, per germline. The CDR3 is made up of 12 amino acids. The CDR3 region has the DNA TGCGCCAGCAGCGTGACAGGGGATGGCTACACCTTC. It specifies CASSVTGDGYTF.

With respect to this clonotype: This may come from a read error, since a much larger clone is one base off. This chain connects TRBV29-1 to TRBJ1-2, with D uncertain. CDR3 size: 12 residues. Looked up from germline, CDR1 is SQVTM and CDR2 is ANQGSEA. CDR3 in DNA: TGCAGCGTTGATAGCCCAAGAAATGGCTACAGCTTC. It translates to CSVDSPRNGYSF.

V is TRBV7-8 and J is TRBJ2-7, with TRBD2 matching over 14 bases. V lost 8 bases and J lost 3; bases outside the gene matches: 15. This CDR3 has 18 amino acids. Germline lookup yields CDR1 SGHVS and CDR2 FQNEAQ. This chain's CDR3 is CASEGTSGSSENFYEQYF. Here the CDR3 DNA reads TGTGCCAGCGAGGGGACTAGCGGGAGTTCGGAGAACTTCTACGAGCAGTACTTC.

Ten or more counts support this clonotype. The CDR3 DNA sequence: TGTGCCAGCAGCTCGGGACAGCCTCAAGAGACCCAGTACTTC. It encodes CASSSGQPQETQYF. This rearrangement joins TRBV12-3 or TRBV12-4 to TRBJ2-5, with 7 bases identical to TRBD1. Trimming cost V 6 bases and J 2 bases; bases outside gene matches: 6. CDR3 length equals 14 residues.

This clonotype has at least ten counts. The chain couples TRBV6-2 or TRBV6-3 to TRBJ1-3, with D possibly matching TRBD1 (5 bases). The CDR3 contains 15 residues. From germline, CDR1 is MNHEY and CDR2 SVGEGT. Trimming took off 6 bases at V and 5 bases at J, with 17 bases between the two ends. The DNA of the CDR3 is TGTGCCAGCAGCTCCCCCGACAGATCGCGAAACACCATATATTTT. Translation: CASSSPDRSRNTIYF.